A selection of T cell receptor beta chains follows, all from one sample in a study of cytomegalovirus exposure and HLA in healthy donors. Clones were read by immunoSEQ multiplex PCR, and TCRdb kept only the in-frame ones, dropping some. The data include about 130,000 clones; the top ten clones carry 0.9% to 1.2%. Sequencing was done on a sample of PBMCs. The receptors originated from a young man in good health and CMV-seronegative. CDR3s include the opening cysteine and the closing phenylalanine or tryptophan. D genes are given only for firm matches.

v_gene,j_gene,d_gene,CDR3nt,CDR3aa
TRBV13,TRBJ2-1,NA,TGTGCCAGCACACCCCGCGGCTCCTACAATGAGCAGTTCTTC,CASTPRGSYNEQFF
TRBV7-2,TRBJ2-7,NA,TGTGCCAGCAGCCCAGAGTTTTCACGACACTACGAGCAGTACTTC,CASSPEFSRHYEQYF
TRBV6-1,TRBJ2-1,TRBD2,TGTGCCAGCAGTGAAAGAGCCAGCGGGAAAGTAGGTGAGCAGTTCTTC,CASSERASGKVGEQFF
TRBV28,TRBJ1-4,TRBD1,TGTGCCAGCAGTGGCCGACAGGGGAACAATGAAAAACTGTTTTTT,CASSGRQGNNEKLFF
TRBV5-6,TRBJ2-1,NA,TGTGCCAGCAGCCCTTTAGTCCCTACAGGGATGGACCGGCAGTTCTTC,CASSPLVPTGMDRQFF
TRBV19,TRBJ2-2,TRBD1,TGTGCCAGTAGTTCCGGGACAGGGGTATCCGGGGAGCTGTTTTTT,CASSSGTGVSGELFF
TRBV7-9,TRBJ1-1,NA,TGTGCCAGCAGCCCCGCGGGCCCAGCTTTCTTT,CASSPAGPAFF
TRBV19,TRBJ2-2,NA,TGTGCCAGTAGTTCCACAGGGATCGCCGGGGAGCTGTTTTTT,CASSSTGIAGELFF
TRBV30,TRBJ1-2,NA,TGTGCCTGGAGGGAAGGACATTCTTCTAACTATGGCTACACCTTC,CAWREGHSSNYGYTF
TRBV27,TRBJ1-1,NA,TGTGCCAGCACAGAGGGGAGGAGCACTGAAGCTTTCTTT,CASTEGRSTEAFF
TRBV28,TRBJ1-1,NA,TGTGCCAGCCCCCGCTTCGGGGAACAAGGCACTGAAGCTTTCTTT,CASPRFGEQGTEAFF
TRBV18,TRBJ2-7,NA,TGTGCCAGCTCACCATATGGTTTGTCTGGGCAGAGTACATCCTACGAGCAGTACTTC,CASSPYGLSGQSTSYEQYF
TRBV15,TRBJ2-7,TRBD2,TGTGCCACCAGCAGGACCGGGGGGGAGGCCTACGAGCAGTACTTC,CATSRTGGEAYEQYF
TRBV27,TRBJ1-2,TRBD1,TGTGCCAGCAGTCGATCTCCGACAGGGCTGGGGCTAAGTGGCTACACCTTC,CASSRSPTGLGLSGYTF
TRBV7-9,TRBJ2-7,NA,TGTGCCAGCAGCTCCGGGACAACCCTATACGAGCAGTACTTC,CASSSGTTLYEQYF
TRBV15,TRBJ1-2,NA,TGTGCCACCAGCAGAGATTTAGGAACAGAACCTTATGGCTACACCTTC,CATSRDLGTEPYGYTF
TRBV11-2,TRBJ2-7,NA,TGTGCCAGCAGGACATTGCGGGGACGGACCACCTACGAGCAGTACTTC,CASRTLRGRTTYEQYF
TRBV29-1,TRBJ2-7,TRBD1,TGCAGCGTTGAAGGTTCCGGACAGGGGAGAGGCTCCTACGAGCAGTACTTC,CSVEGSGQGRGSYEQYF
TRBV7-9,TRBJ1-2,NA,TGTGCCAGCAGCCTGGCCGATGGCTACACCTTC,CASSLADGYTF
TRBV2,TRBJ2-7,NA,TGTGCCAGCAGGGGCGAAGGTAGAGCCTACGAGCAGTACTTC,CASRGEGRAYEQYF
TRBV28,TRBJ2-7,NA,TGTGCCAGCAGTTACAATCGCAGGGTCTTTACATACGGGCAGTACTTC,CASSYNRRVFTYGQYF
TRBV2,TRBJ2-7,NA,TGTGCCAATTCGGGACAGGCGGGGGCCGAGCAGTACTTC,CANSGQAGAEQYF
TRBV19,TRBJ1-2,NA,TGTGCCAGTAGCAATAAAATCCACAGCTATGGCTACACCTTC,CASSNKIHSYGYTF
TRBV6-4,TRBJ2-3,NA,TGTGCCAGCAGTCGGAGTCCGGCAGATACGCAGTATTTT,CASSRSPADTQYF
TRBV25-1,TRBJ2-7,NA,TGTGCCAGCACGGGTGGCGCAGCGCAGTACTTC,CASTGGAAQYF
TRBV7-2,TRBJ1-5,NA,TGTGCCAGCAGCCGTGGACATTCCGGCGGCAATCAGCCCCAGCATTTT,CASSRGHSGGNQPQHF
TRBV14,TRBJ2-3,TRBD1,TGTGCCAGCAGCCTGACAGGGCCTAGGCGGAATACGCAGTATTTT,CASSLTGPRRNTQYF
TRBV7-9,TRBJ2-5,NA,TGTGCCAGCAGCCCACGGGCGGGGGCACAAGAGACCCAGTACTTC,CASSPRAGAQETQYF
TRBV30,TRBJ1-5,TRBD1,TGTGCCTGGAGTATGAGGGGTTTCGGGACAGGGGTTGTTCAGCCCCAGCATTTT,CAWSMRGFGTGVVQPQHF
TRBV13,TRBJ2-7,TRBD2,TGTGCCAGCAGCGGCCTAACCGGGACTAGCGGTTCCTACGAGCAGTACTTC,CASSGLTGTSGSYEQYF